Listed here is a single T cell receptor beta chain. The data were taken from a study of blood T cell repertoires in COVID-19. Study context: The origin of the acute and convalescent COVID-19 samples was the United States, Italy and Spain. PBMCs, B-cell-depleted T cells, or T cells provided the cDNA or gDNA that made up the material.

Original processing notes: Researchers report that nucleated cell counts were estimated from reference gene primer amplification. Assay used: immunoSEQ multiplex PCR; TCRdb lists only in-frame clones, some missing. D and trimming were read from the DNA, whereas the V and J calls and clone size are those reported in that table. This table holds roughly 280,000 clones, around nine tenths found once. Looked up from germline, CDR1 is GTSNPN and CDR2 is SVGIG (reference sequence). V was pared by 1 base and J by 0 bases, with 8 bases of the junction left unmatched. This CDR3 has 16 amino acids. This clonotype was obtained from a man aged 25 to 45 with active or convalescent COVID-19. Sequencing used peripheral blood. The genes are TRBV30 and TRBJ2-5; 7 nucleotides line up with TRBD1. In DNA, the CDR3 is TGTGCCTGGAGTGGGGGGACAGACAGCCACCAAGAGACCCAGTACTTC. As protein: CAWSGGTDSHQETQYF.